Listed below are T cell receptor beta chains from one sample, sequenced in a study of cytomegalovirus exposure and HLA in healthy donors. The assay was immunoSEQ multiplex PCR, and TCRdb's table has in-frame clones only and misses some. There are 110,000 or so clones in the sample; over 75% occur only once, and around 2.7% lies in the top ten. Sequenced input: PBMCs. These TCRs come from a woman under 30 in good health and CMV-seronegative. Both conserved end residues are part of each CDR3. D genes are given only for firm matches. For some rows the clone size is stated as once, few or many, or as a class when expanded; others skip it.

TGTGCCAGTAGTATTCGAGATAGCAATCAGCCCCAGCATTTT | CASSIRDSNQPQHF | NA | TRBJ1-5 | NA | TRBV19
TGTGCCAGCAGCCGCGGGATGTGGAATTCACCCCTCCACTTT | CASSRGMWNSPLHF | NA | TRBJ1-6 | NA | TRBV14
TGTGCCATCAGTGCCGGGGGCAATCAGCCCCAGCATTTT | CAISAGGNQPQHF | NA | TRBJ1-5 | NA | TRBV10-3
TGTGCCAGCAGGGTACAGGGCGGGGGTCAGCCCCAGCATTTT | CASRVQGGGQPQHF | NA | TRBJ1-5 | NA | TRBV6-5
TGTGCCACCAGCAGGGTCTTAACGGGATCCCGGGGGGGAAACACCATATATTTT | CATSRVLTGSRGGNTIYF | NA | TRBJ1-3 | NA | TRBV15
TGCGCCAGCAGACAAGTCGACAGGGGGCCTGAAGCTTTCTTT | CASRQVDRGPEAFF | TRBD1 | TRBJ1-1 | few | TRBV4-1
TGTGCCAGCAGTTACCGACAGGGAAAAGAAAAACTGTTTTTT | CASSYRQGKEKLFF | TRBD1 | TRBJ1-4 | NA | TRBV6-5
TGTGCCAGCAGCGGGAACAGGGGGCAAGACACAGATACGCAGTATTTT | CASSGNRGQDTDTQYF | TRBD1 | TRBJ2-3 | once | TRBV5-4
TGTGCCAGCAGCCAAGAAAGGAGGGTGACGGGAGGGCGCCAAGAGACCCAGTACTTC | CASSQERRVTGGRQETQYF | TRBD2 | TRBJ2-5 | once | TRBV4-2
TGTGCCAGCAGCCCCAGAGAGACCCAGTACTTC | CASSPRETQYF | NA | TRBJ2-5 | NA | TRBV7-2
TGTGCCAGCAGTGTGGACAGGAGTAGCACCGGGGAGCTGTTTTTT | CASSVDRSSTGELFF | TRBD1 | TRBJ2-2 | NA | TRBV6-1
TGTGCCAGCAGCTTTCCAAAAACCCAGGGGGAAGAAGATGAAAAACTGTTTTTT | CASSFPKTQGEEDEKLFF | TRBD1 | TRBJ1-4 | NA | TRBV7-9
TGTGCCATCAGTGAGTCAGACAGCTCCTACGAGCAGTACTTC | CAISESDSSYEQYF | NA | TRBJ2-7 | NA | TRBV10-3
TGTGCCAGCAGCCCGGACGGACTGGCCCACTATGGCTACACCTTC | CASSPDGLAHYGYTF | NA | TRBJ1-2 | NA | TRBV7-2
TGTGCCAGCAGCCCAGGACTAGCGGGGGCACAAGAGACCCAGTACTTC | CASSPGLAGAQETQYF | TRBD2 | TRBJ2-5 | few | TRBV7-9
TGTGCCACCAGCAGAGATGACGGGAATGCATACAATGAGCAGTTCTTC | CATSRDDGNAYNEQFF | NA | TRBJ2-1 | NA | TRBV15
TGTGCCAGCAGCAGGAGGGGAGCGGGATACGAGCAGTACTTC | CASSRRGAGYEQYF | TRBD2 | TRBJ2-7 | NA | TRBV7-2
TGCGCCAGCGGAGCGGGGGGGCCCGAAGAGACCCAGTACTTC | CASGAGGPEETQYF | TRBD2 | TRBJ2-5 | NA | TRBV10-1
TGTGCCAGCAGCTTAGGTGGGGAGGCGGTTGATGGCTACACCTTC | CASSLGGEAVDGYTF | NA | TRBJ1-2 | NA | TRBV11-3